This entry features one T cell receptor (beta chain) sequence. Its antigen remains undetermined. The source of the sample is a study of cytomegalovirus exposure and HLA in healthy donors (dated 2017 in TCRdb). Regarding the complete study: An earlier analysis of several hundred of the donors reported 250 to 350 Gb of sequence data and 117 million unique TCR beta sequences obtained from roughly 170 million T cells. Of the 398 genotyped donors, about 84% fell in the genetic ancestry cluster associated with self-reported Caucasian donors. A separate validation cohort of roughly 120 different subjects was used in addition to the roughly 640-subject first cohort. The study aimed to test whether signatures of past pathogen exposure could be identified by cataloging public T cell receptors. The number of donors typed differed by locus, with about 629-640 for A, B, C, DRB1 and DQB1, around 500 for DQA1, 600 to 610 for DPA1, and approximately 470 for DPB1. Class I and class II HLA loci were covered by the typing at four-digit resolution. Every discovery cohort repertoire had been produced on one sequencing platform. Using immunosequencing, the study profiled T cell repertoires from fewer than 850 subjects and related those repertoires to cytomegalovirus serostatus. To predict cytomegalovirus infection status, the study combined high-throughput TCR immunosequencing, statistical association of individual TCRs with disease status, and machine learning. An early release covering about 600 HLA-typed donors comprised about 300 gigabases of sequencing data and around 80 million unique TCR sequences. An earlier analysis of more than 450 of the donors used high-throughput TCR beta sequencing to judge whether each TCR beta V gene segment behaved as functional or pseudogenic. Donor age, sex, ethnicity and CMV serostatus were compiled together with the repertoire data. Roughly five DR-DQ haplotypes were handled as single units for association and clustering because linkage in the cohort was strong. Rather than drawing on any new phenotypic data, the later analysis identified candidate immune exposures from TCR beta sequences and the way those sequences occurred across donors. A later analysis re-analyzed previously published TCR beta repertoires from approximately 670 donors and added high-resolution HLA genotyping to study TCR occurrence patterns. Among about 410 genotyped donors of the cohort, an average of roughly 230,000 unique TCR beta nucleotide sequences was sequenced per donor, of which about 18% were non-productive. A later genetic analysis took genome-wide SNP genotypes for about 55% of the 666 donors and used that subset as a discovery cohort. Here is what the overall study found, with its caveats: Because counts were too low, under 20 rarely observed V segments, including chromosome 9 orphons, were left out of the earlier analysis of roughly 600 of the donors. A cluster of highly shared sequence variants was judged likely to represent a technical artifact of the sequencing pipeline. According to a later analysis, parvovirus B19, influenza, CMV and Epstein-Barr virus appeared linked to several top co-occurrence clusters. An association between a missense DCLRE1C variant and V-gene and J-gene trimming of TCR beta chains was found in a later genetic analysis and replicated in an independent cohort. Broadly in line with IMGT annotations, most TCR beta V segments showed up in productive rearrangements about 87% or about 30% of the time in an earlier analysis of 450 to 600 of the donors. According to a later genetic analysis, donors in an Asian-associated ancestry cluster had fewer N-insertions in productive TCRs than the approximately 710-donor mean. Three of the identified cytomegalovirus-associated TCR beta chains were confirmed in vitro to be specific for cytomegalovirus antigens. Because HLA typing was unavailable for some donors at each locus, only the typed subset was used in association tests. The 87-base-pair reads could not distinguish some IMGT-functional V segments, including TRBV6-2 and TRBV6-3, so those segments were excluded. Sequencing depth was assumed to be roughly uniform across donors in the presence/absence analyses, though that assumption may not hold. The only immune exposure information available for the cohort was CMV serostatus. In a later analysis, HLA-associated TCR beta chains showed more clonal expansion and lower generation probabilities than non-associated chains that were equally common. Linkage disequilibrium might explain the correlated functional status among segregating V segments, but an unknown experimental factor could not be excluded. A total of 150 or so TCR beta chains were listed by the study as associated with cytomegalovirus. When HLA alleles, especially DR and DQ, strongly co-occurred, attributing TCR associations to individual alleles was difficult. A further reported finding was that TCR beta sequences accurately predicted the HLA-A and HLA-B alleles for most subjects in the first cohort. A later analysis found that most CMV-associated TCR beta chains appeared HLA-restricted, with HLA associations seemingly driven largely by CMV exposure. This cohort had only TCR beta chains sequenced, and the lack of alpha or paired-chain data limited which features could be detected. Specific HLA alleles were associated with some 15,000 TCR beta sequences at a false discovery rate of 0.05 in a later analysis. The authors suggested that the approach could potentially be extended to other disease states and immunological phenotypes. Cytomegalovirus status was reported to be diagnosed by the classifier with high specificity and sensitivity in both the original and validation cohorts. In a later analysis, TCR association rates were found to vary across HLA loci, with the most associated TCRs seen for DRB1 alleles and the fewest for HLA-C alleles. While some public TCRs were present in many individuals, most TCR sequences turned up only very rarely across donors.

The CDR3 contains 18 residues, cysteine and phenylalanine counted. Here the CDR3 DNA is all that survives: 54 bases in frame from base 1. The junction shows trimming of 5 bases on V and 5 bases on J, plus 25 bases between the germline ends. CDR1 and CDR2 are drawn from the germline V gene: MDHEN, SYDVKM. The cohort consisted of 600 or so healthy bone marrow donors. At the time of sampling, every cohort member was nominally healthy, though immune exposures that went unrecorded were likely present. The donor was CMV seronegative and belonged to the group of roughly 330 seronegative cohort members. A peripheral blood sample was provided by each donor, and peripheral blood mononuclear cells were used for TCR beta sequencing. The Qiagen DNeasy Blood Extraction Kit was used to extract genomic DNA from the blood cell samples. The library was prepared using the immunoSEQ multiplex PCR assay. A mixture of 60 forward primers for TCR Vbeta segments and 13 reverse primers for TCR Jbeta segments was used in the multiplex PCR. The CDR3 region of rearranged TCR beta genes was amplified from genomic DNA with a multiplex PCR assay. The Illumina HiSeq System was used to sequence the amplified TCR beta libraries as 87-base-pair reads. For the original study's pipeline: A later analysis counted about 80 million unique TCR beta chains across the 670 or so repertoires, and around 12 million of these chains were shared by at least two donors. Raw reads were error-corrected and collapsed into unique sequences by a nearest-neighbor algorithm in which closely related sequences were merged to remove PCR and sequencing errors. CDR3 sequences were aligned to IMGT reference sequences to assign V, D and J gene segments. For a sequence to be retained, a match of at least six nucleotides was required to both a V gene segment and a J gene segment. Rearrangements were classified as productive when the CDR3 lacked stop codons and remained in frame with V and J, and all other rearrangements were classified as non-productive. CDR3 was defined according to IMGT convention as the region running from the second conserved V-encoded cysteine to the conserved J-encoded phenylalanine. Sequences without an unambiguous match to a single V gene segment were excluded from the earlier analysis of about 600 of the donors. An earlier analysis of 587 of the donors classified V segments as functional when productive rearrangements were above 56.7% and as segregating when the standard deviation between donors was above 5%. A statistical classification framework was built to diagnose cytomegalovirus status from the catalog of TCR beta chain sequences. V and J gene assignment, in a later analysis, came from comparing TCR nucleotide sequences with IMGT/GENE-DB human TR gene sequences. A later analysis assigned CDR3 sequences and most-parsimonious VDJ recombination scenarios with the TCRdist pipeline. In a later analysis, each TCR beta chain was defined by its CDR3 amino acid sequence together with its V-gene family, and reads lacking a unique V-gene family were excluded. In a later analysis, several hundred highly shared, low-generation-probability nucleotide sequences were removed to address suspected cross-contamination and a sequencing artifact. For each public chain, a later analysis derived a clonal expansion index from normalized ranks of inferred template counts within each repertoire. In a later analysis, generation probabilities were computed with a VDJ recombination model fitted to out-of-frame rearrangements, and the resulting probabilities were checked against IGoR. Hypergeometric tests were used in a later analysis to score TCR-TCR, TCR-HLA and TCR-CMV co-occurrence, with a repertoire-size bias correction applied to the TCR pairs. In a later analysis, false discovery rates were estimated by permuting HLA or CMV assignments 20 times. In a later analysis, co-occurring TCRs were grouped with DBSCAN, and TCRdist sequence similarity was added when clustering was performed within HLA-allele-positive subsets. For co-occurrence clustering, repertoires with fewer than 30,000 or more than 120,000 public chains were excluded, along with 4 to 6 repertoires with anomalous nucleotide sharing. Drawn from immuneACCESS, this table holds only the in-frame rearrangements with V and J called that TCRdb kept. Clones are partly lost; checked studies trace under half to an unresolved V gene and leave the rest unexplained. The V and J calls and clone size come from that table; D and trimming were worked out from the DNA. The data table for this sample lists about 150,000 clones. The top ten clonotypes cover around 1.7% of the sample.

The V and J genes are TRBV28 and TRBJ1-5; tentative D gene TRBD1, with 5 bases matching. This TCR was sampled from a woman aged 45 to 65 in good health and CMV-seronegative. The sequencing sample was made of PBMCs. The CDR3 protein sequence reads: CASSGEQDKFFIDQPQHF. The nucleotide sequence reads TGTGCCAGCAGTGGTGAACAGGACAAATTCTTCATAGATCAGCCCCAGCATTTT.